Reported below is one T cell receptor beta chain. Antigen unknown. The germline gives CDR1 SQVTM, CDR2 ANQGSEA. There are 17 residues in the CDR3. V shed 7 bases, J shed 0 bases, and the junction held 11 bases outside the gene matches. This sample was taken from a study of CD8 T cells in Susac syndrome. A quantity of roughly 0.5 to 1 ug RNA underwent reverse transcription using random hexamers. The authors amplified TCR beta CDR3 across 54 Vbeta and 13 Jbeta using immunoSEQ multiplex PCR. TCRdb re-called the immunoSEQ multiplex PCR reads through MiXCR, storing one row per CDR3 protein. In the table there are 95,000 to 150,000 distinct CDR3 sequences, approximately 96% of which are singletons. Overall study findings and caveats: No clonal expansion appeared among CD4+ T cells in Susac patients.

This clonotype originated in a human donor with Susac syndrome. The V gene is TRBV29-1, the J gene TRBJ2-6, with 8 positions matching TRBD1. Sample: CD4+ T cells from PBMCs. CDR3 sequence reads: CSALTGEVSSGANVLTF. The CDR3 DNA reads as TGCAGCGCTTTGACAGGGGAGGTATCCTCTGGGGCCAACGTCCTGACTTTC.